Listed below are T cell receptor beta chains from one sample, sequenced in a study of siplizumab effects on memory and regulatory T cells. Profiling relied on immunoSEQ multiplex PCR, and the TCRdb table lists in-frame clones only, not all of them. The table lists fewer than 130,000 clones, roughly 89% of them singletons. Sequencing used CD4+ T cells sorted from blood. The receptor source for this set is a human donor in good health. The CDR3 runs from the conserved cysteine through the conserved F or W. D genes are given only for firm matches. The size entry is marked missing in some rows and otherwise reads once, few, many or a size class.

>TRBV7-3|TRBJ2-2|few|NA
CATSGSRAGELFF
TGTGCCACAAGCGGGTCGCGGGCCGGGGAGCTGTTTTTT
>TRBV18|TRBJ2-1|once|NA
CASSPISGTDNEQFF
TGTGCCAGCTCACCAATTAGCGGGACAGACAATGAGCAGTTCTTC
>TRBV5-1|TRBJ1-2|NA|NA
CASSFGGRTANYGYTF
TGCGCCAGCAGCTTCGGGGGCCGGACAGCAAACTATGGCTACACCTTC
>TRBV5-4|TRBJ2-1|NA|TRBD2
CASSPTGGGNEQFF
TGTGCCAGCAGCCCCACAGGCGGGGGGAATGAGCAGTTCTTC
>TRBV30|TRBJ2-7|NA|NA
CAWANAYEQYF
TGTGCCTGGGCCAACGCCTACGAGCAGTACTTC
>TRBV18|TRBJ1-1|few|TRBD1
CASSLGTGKSRSEAFF
TGTGCCAGCTCACTTGGGACAGGAAAGAGTAGGTCTGAAGCTTTCTTT
>TRBV19|TRBJ2-1|NA|NA
CASSLQGRASYNEQFF
TGTGCCAGTAGTCTACAGGGTCGAGCGTCCTACAATGAGCAGTTCTTC
>TRBV29-1|TRBJ2-1|NA|NA
CSVEVQGGNEQFF
TGCAGCGTTGAGGTACAGGGAGGGAATGAGCAGTTCTTC
>TRBV7-6|TRBJ2-4|NA|TRBD1
CASSSYPRDRGGDIQYF
TGTGCCAGCAGCTCCTACCCCCGGGACAGGGGGGGGGACATTCAGTACTTC
>TRBV9|TRBJ2-5|NA|NA
CASADGSGFQETQYF
TGTGCCAGCGCCGACGGGTCCGGATTCCAAGAGACCCAGTACTTC
>TRBV4-1|TRBJ2-7|NA|TRBD2
CASSQDRRGGGRASEQYF
TGCGCCAGCAGCCAGGACAGGCGAGGTGGCGGGAGGGCCAGCGAGCAGTACTTC
>TRBV5-1|TRBJ2-2|NA|NA
CASSSTTNTGELFF
TGCGCCAGCAGCTCCACCACTAACACCGGGGAGCTGTTTTTT
>TRBV30|TRBJ1-1|NA|NA
CAGGRTTEAFF
TGTGCGGGAGGCCGGACGACTGAAGCTTTCTTT
>TRBV5-1|TRBJ2-3|NA|TRBD2
CASSLALAGSTDTQYF
TGCGCCAGCAGCTTGGCACTAGCGGGTAGCACAGATACGCAGTATTTT
>TRBV6-4|TRBJ2-3|NA|TRBD2
CASSDAAGGTDTQYF
TGTGCCAGCAGTGATGCGGCGGGGGGCACAGATACGCAGTATTTT
>TRBV5-5|TRBJ2-1|NA|TRBD2
CASSHGTSGSNEQFF
TGTGCCAGCAGCCACGGGACTAGCGGGAGCAATGAGCAGTTCTTC
>TRBV7-7|TRBJ2-3|NA|NA
CASSLGTFTDTQYF
TGTGCTAGCAGCTTGGGGACTTTTACAGATACGCAGTATTTT
>TRBV7-2|TRBJ2-3|once|TRBD2
CASSRWTSGGRGDTQYF
TGTGCCAGCAGCCGATGGACTAGCGGGGGGCGGGGAGATACGCAGTATTTT
>TRBV10-3|TRBJ2-1|NA|NA
CAISGSRVREQFF
TGTGCCATCAGTGGGTCGAGAGTACGTGAGCAGTTCTTC
>TRBV27|TRBJ2-3|NA|NA
CASSLYPTGEDTDTQYF
TGTGCCAGCAGTTTGTATCCAACAGGGGAGGACACAGATACGCAGTATTTT
>TRBV4-1|TRBJ2-3|NA|NA
CASSRPSDTQYF
TGCGCCAGCAGCCGCCCGTCAGATACGCAGTATTTT
>TRBV11-2|TRBJ2-5|NA|NA
CASSLRRGGETQYF
TGTGCCAGCAGCTTACGGCGGGGCGGAGAGACCCAGTACTTC
>TRBV6-5|TRBJ1-5|NA|NA
CASSPRRDQPQHF
TGTGCCAGCAGTCCGCGACGAGATCAGCCCCAGCATTTT
>TRBV7-3|TRBJ2-2|NA|NA
CASSLHVDTGELFF
TGTGCCAGCAGCTTACACGTTGACACCGGGGAGCTGTTTTTT
>TRBV2|TRBJ1-2|NA|TRBD1
CASRPGQGDYGYTF
TGTGCCAGCAGGCCTGGACAGGGGGACTATGGCTACACCTTC